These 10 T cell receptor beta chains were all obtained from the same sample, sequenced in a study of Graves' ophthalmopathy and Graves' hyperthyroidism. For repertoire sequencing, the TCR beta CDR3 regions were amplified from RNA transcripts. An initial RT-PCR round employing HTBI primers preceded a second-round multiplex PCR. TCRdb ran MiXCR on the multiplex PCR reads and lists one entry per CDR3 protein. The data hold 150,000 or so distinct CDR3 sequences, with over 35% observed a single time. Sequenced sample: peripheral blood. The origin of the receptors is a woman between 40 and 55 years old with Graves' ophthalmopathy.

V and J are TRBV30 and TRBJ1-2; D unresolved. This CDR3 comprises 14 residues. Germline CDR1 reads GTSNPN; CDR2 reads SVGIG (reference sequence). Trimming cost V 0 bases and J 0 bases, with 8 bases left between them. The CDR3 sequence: CAWSVRLPNYGYTF. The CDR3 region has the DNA TGTGCCTGGAGTGTCCGTCTCCCTAACTATGGCTACACCTTC.

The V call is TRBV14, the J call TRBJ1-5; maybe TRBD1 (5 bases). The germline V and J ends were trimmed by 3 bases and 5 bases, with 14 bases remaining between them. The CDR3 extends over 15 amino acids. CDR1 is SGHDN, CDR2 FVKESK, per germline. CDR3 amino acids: CASSQQGTYYQPQHF. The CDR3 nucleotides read TGTGCCAGCAGCCAGCAAGGGACCTACTATCAGCCCCAGCATTTT.

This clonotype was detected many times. The CDR3 region is CASSLSQGAGYGYTF. CDR3 sequence (DNA): TGTGCCAGCAGTTTATCCCAGGGGGCGGGATATGGCTACACCTTC. The genes are TRBV28 and TRBJ1-2, with 8 bases matching TRBD1. The CDR3 extends over 15 amino acids. With 1 base clipped from V and 5 bases from J, the junction kept 6 bases outside the gene matches. In germline, CDR1 is MDHEN, CDR2 SYDVKM.

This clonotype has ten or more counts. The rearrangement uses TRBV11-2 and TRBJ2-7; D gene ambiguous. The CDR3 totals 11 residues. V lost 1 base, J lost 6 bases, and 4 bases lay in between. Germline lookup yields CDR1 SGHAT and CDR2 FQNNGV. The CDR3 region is CASSLGREQYF. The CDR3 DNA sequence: TGTGCCAGCAGCTTAGGTCGCGAGCAGTACTTC.

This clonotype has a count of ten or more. In nucleotides, the CDR3 is TGCGCCAGCAGCCAAGCCGGAGGGTTTAATTCCTACGAGCAGTACTTC. Encoded protein: CASSQAGGFNSYEQYF. The chain couples TRBV4-1 to TRBJ2-7, with D possibly TRBD2 on 6 matching bases. V lost 1 base to trimming and J lost 1 base, with 14 bases between them. The V gene's germline CDR1 is MGHRA and CDR2 YSYEKL. The CDR3 extends over 16 amino acids.

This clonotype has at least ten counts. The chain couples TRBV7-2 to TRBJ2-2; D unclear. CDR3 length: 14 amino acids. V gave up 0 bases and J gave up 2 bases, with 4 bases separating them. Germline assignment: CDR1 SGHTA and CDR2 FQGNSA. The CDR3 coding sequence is TGTGCCAGCAGCTTAGCGGCCAACACCGGGGAGCTGTTTTTT. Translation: CASSLAANTGELFF.

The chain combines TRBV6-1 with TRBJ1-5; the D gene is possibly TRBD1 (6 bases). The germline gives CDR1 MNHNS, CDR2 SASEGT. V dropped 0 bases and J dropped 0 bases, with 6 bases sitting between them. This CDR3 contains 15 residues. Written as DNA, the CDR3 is TGTGCCAGCAGTGAAGCGGGACATAGCAATCAGCCCCAGCATTTT. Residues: CASSEAGHSNQPQHF.

CDR3 protein: CASSEEALGGGTEAFF. The CDR3 nucleotides are TGTGCCAGCAGTGAAGAGGCCCTCGGGGGTGGCACTGAAGCTTTCTTT. The chain is built from TRBV6-1 and TRBJ1-1; a possible D gene is TRBD1 (5 bases). With 1 base removed from V and 4 bases from J, the gap between germline ends came to 16 bases. The CDR3 extends over 16 amino acids. CDR1 and CDR2 from the germline V gene are MNHNS and SASEGT.

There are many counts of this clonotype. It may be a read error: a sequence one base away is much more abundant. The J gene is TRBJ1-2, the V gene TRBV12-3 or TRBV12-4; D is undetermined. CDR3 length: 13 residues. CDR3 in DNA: TGTGCCAGCAGCCTCCAATCAGACTATGGCTACGCCTTC. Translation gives CASSLQSDYGYAF.

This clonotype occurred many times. CDR3 DNA sequence: TGTGCCAGCAGTCCCTACAGGGGTGGTAAGGAGACCCAGTACTTC. Translation gives CASSPYRGGKETQYF. The chain links TRBV28 to TRBJ2-5, with 7 bases fitting TRBD1. The length of the CDR3 is 15 residues. The germline gives CDR1 MDHEN, CDR2 SYDVKM. Trimming cost V 5 bases and J 5 bases; bases outside gene matches: 11.